This TCR beta chain came from a study of blood T cell repertoires in COVID-19. Background on the study: T cells, B-cell-depleted T cells, or PBMCs provided the cDNA or gDNA that served as material.

Authors' data handling: Amplification of reference gene primers provided the estimated nucleated cell counts. Sequencing was performed with immunoSEQ multiplex PCR; in TCRdb, only in-frame clones are kept and a portion is missing. That table is the source of V, J and clone size, and D and trimming were worked out from the DNA. The data hold more than 350,000 clones, with roughly nine tenths observed a single time. Resolution of symptoms, clearance, or two negative PCRs was present in recovered Cohort 3 donors. The CDR3 loop spans 14 amino acids. Trimming left V 6 bases short and J 0 bases short, with 11 bases between. Germline V gene lookup returns CDR1 MNHEY and CDR2 SVGAGI. This clone was observed once.

Material: PBMCs or T cells enriched from blood (not recorded which). V and J are TRBV6-5 and TRBJ1-1; D might be TRBD1 (6 bases). The receptor was isolated from a man aged 18 to 30 who had recovered from COVID-19. The DNA for the CDR3 is TGTGCCAGCAGACAAGGGGACATGAACACTGAAGCTTTCTTT. Encoded protein: CASRQGDMNTEAFF.